Each of the 16 T cell receptor beta chains below was sequenced from the same sample in a study of response to subunit inactivated influenza vaccine. A single record per CDR3 protein comes from TCRdb applying MiXCR to the RT-PCR reads. The data contain hundreds of thousands of distinct CDR3 sequences, about 15% of them singletons. The starting material was PBMCs from blood, obtained less than 15 days before vaccination. The receptors were gathered from a man aged 50-59 years who received an inactivated influenza vaccine.

The rearrangement uses TRBV20-1 and TRBJ2-1; D gene unclear. V lost 5 bases, J lost 0 bases, and 11 bases lay in between. CDR3 size: 14 residues. The germline gives CDR1 DFQATT, CDR2 SNEGSKA (reference sequence). The CDR3 region is CSASSSSSYNEQFF. The CDR3 DNA follows: TGCAGTGCTTCTTCTTCAAGCTCCTACAATGAGCAGTTCTTC.

The genes are TRBV20-1 and TRBJ2-3, with TRBD2 matching over 7 bases. CDR1 and CDR2 from the germline V gene are DFQATT and SNEGSKA (reference sequence). V dropped 2 bases and J dropped 2; count of bases not matched to a gene: 4. This CDR3 contains 14 residues. In DNA form, the CDR3 reads TGCAGTGCTAGACCGGGACTATTCACAGATACGCAGTATTTT. It yields the protein CSARPGLFTDTQYF.

The chain couples TRBV12-3 or TRBV12-4 to TRBJ2-7; possible D gene TRBD2, 5 bases. The CDR3 consists of 12 residues. V was cut by 3 bases and J by 9 bases, with 12 bases left in between. As DNA, the CDR3 is TGTGCCAGCAGTTTCAGAGGGCAAGGGCAGTACTTC. It translates to CASSFRGQGQYF.

Many counts were recorded for this clonotype. The chain is built from TRBV7-8 and TRBJ2-5; D may be TRBD2 (6 bases). V was cut by 0 bases and J by 4 bases, with 12 bases left in between. The CDR3 length is 15 residues. Germline CDR1 SGHVS, CDR2 FQNEAQ. The CDR3 here is CASSLAVGGIETQYF. CDR3 nucleotide sequence: TGTGCCAGCAGCTTAGCGGTCGGAGGGATAGAGACCCAGTACTTC.

The V gene is TRBV7-2, the J gene TRBJ1-3; 7 bases are a match to TRBD1. The germline gives CDR1 SGHTA, CDR2 FQGNSA. The CDR3 consists of 15 residues. Unmatched junction bases numbered 3, after V lost 0 bases and J lost 4 bases. This CDR3 reads CASSLAYRGGNTIYF. In DNA, the CDR3 is TGTGCCAGCAGCTTAGCCTACAGGGGAGGAAACACCATATATTTT.

This clonotype occurred many times. This chain links TRBV5-1 with TRBJ2-7, with 10 bases aligning to TRBD1. The CDR3 spans 14 residues. The V segment lost 4 bases and the J segment 2 bases; nucleotides outside the gene matches: 3. Germline V gene sequence: CDR1 SGHRS, CDR2 YFSETQ. CDR3 nucleotides: TGCGCCAGCAGCGGGGGGACAGGGGCCTACGAGCAGTACTTC. This encodes CASSGGTGAYEQYF.

This chain uses TRBV4-3 with TRBJ1-2; 8 bases map to TRBD1. This CDR3 is built from 15 residues. Trimming removed 2 bases from V and 3 bases from J; junction bases left unmatched: 5. Per the germline V gene, CDR1 is LGHNA and CDR2 is YSLEER. The CDR3 sequence: CASSQTGGYDYGYTF. Here the CDR3 DNA reads TGCGCCAGCAGCCAAACAGGGGGTTACGACTATGGCTACACCTTC.

The rearrangement joins TRBV7-2 to TRBJ2-7; 8 bases line up with TRBD1. Germline trimming cut 3 bases from V and 3 bases from J; bases unmatched to any gene: 4. Germline loops: CDR1 SGHTA, CDR2 FQGNSA. The length of the CDR3 is 14 residues. The CDR3 is CASSFLDRVYEQYF. The CDR3, as DNA: TGTGCCAGCAGCTTTCTGGACAGGGTCTACGAGCAGTACTTC.

The V gene is TRBV20-1, the J gene TRBJ2-3; no clear D gene. Germline lookup yields CDR1 DFQATT and CDR2 SNEGSKA (reference sequence). The CDR3 is made up of 13 amino acids. V lost 3 bases, J lost 6 bases, and 13 bases lay in between. The CDR3 bases are TGCAGTGCTAGTCCCTCCGGTCGCGATACGCAGTATTTT. Protein sequence: CSASPSGRDTQYF.

This chain links TRBV4-3 with TRBJ2-2; perhaps TRBD2 as D (5 bases). This CDR3 spans 15 amino acids. Germline-derived CDR1 and CDR2 are LGHNA and YSLEER. Trimming pared 5 bases from V and 1 base from J, leaving 11 bases between. The CDR3: CASSSWTGNTGELFF. In DNA, the CDR3 is TGCGCCAGCAGCTCTTGGACTGGGAACACCGGGGAGCTGTTTTTT.

In this sample, this clonotype turned up many times. The chain carries TRBV6-2 or TRBV6-3 and TRBJ1-1, with a weak D call TRBD1 (5 bases). Germline V lookup: CDR1 MNHEY, CDR2 SVGEGT. V was shortened by 10 bases and J by 4 bases, with 25 bases between the two germline ends. The CDR3 extends over 16 amino acids. The CDR3 here is CATSLRGFWGITEAFF. DNA for the CDR3: TGTGCCACCTCCCTACGGGGCTTTTGGGGCATCACTGAAGCTTTCTTT.

J is TRBJ2-5 and V is TRBV3-1, with D possibly matching TRBD1 (6 bases). The V end lost 7 bases, the J end lost 6 bases, and 15 bases lay between the germline ends. Germline V gene data show CDR1 as LGHDT and CDR2 as YNNKEL (reference sequence). The CDR3 runs 13 residues. The CDR3 nucleotides are TGTGCCAGCAAGCAGGGGATTTGGAAGACCCAGTACTTC. Protein sequence: CASKQGIWKTQYF.

This clonotype has ten or more counts. The chain has TRBV5-5 and TRBJ2-2; 11 nucleotides match TRBD2. CDR1 and CDR2 (germline): SGHKS, YYEKEE (reference sequence). This CDR3 is 16 amino acids long. V lost 4 bases and J lost 1; bases outside the gene matches: 3. The CDR3 bases are TGTGCCAGCAGCGCCGGGACTAGCGGGAACACCGGGGAGCTGTTTTTT. It is translated as CASSAGTSGNTGELFF.

About this clonotype: An end of the junction does not agree with germline; a read error may underlie this. The chain is built from TRBV3-1 and TRBJ1-1; tentative D call: TRBD1 (5 bases). Germline V gene data show CDR1 as LGHDT and CDR2 as YNNKEL (reference sequence). The length of the CDR3 is 13 residues. The CDR3: CASSQGAGARALF. DNA for the CDR3: TGTGCCAGCAGCCAAGGAGCTGGGGCGAGGGCTCTCTTT. Full variable domain (rest looked up from reference TRBV3-1 and TRBJ1-1): DTAVSQTPKYLVTQMGNDKSIKCEQNLGHDTMYWYKQDSKKFLKIMFSYNNKELIINETVPNRFSPKSPDKAHLNLHINSLELGDSAVYFCASSQGAGARALFGQGTRLTVV.

The sample holds a few counts of this clonotype. The chain combines TRBV1 with TRBJ1-3. TRBV1 represents a pseudogene. This CDR3 is 13 amino acids long. CDR3 residues: CTSSQPGRNTIYF. DNA for the CDR3: TGCACCAGCAGCCAACCTGGAAGAAACACCATATATTTT.

The CDR3 bases are TGCAGTGCTAGACGGACAGGGTTTCCTGAAGCTTTCTTT. Its translation: CSARRTGFPEAFF. The chain is built from TRBV20-1 and TRBJ1-1; TRBD1 agrees at 8 bases. The CDR3 spans 13 residues. The V and J ends lost 2 bases and 6 bases, in that order; junction bases with no gene match: 5. Germline V gene sequence: CDR1 DFQATT, CDR2 SNEGSKA (reference sequence).